This entry describes one T cell receptor (beta chain). Primers: 60 V beta forward and 13 J beta reverse. Here immunoSEQ multiplex PCR was the method, and the copy in TCRdb shows in-frame clones only, minus some. The table lists more than 70,000 clones, more than 75% of them singletons, with 2% to 2.5% in the top ten. The time point: after dendritic cell vaccination, including at tumor progression/relapse. None of the glioblastoma patients had an isocitrate dehydrogenase mutation. Germline V gene lookup returns CDR1 SGHNT and CDR2 YENEEA. The ends lost 7 bases at V and 2 bases at J; junction bases unmatched: 6. The CDR3 totals 14 residues. This entry is derived from a study of glioma-infiltrating T cells after dendritic cell vaccination.

The chain couples TRBV11-3 to TRBJ2-3; 7 positions agree with TRBD2. Sample: blood, taken after dendritic cell vaccination. The source of this sequence is a human donor with glioblastoma. The CDR3 bases are TGTGCCAGCACCCCTAGCGGAAACACAGATACGCAGTATTTT. This sequence encodes CASTPSGNTDTQYF. The full variable domain, in which reference TRBV11-3 and TRBJ2-3 provide the parts outside the CDR3, is EAGVVQSPRYKIIEKKQPVAFWCNPISGHNTLYWYLQNLGQGPELLIRYENEEAVDDSQLPKDRFSAERLKGVDSTLKIQPAELGDSAVYLCASTPSGNTDTQYFGPGTRLTVL.